Each of the 27 T cell receptor beta chains below was sequenced from the same sample in a study of control samples from healthy donors and cancer patients. Produced via immunoSEQ multiplex PCR; TCRdb's table is partial and in-frame only. The table has 100,000 to 150,000 clones, roughly 90% seen once. Sequenced sample: blood. These TCRs come from a man aged 18 to 30 in good health.

This rearrangement joins TRBV7-2 to TRBJ1-2; D possibly corresponds to TRBD1 (5 bases). Looked up from germline, CDR1 is SGHTA and CDR2 is FQGNSA. The V gene lost 5 bases and the J gene lost 7 bases, with 11 bases spanning the gap. CDR3 length: 12 amino acids. The CDR3: CASSPQGPGYTF. The CDR3 DNA reads TGTGCCAGCAGCCCCCAGGGACCTGGCTACACCTTC.

The chain is built from TRBV24-1 and TRBJ1-5; 7 bases agree with TRBD1. CDR1 is KGHDR, CDR2 SFDVKD, per germline. This CDR3 is 14 amino acids long. V lost 3 bases and J lost 3; bases outside the gene matches: 1. In DNA form, the CDR3 reads TGTGCCACCAGTGATACAGGGGTCAATCAGCCCCAGCATTTT. Translated, it gives CATSDTGVNQPQHF.

This clone was seen once. The chain combines TRBV4-3 with TRBJ1-2; D might be TRBD1 (6 bases). This CDR3 region has 17 residues. V lost 0 bases to trimming and J lost 8 bases, with 22 bases between them. Germline assignment: CDR1 LGHNA and CDR2 YSLEER. CDR3: CASSQEIAARGSGGYTF. For the CDR3, the DNA is TGCGCCAGCAGCCAAGAAATAGCCGCCAGGGGATCTGGGGGCTACACCTTC.

This chain joins TRBV7-6 and TRBJ1-5, with 7 bases matching TRBD1. The CDR3 has 17 residues. Germline trimming cut 0 bases from V and 4 bases from J; bases unmatched to any gene: 9. CDR1 and CDR2 (germline): SGHVS, FNYEAQ. The CDR3 DNA is TGTGCCAGCAGCTTAGCCGTAGGGACAGAATTAAATCAGCCCCAGCATTTT. This translates into CASSLAVGTELNQPQHF.

The V gene is TRBV27, the J gene TRBJ2-1; D unclear. Germline V gene lookup returns CDR1 MNHEY and CDR2 SMNVEV (reference sequence). Trimming removed 3 bases at V and 0 bases at J, with 21 bases between. The CDR3 is 19 amino acids. The chain's CDR3 is CASSFIRGLSMSSYNEQFF. CDR3 nucleotides: TGTGCCAGCAGTTTTATTCGAGGTCTATCGATGAGCTCCTACAATGAGCAGTTCTTC.

The J gene is TRBJ1-2, the V gene TRBV19, with D unresolved. V dropped 0 bases and J dropped 5 bases, with 10 bases sitting between them. The CDR3 spans 14 residues. CDR1 is LNHDA and CDR2 is SQIVND in the germline V gene (reference sequence). Here the CDR3 reads CASSIENRRYGYTF. CDR3 coding DNA: TGTGCCAGTAGTATAGAGAACAGAAGGTATGGCTACACCTTC.

The chain uses TRBV2 and TRBJ2-5, with a weak D call TRBD1 (6 bases). Per germline, CDR1 SNHLY and CDR2 FYNNEI. The CDR3 length is 14 residues. The ends were cut back, 7 bases at V and 3 bases at J, with 15 bases in the middle. CDR3 sequence: CASKSGVLKETQYF. In nucleotides, the CDR3 is TGTGCCAGCAAATCAGGGGTCCTAAAAGAGACCCAGTACTTC.

This chain links TRBV28 with TRBJ2-7, with D unresolved. V shed 6 bases and J shed 7 bases, with 13 bases lying between them. This CDR3 has 12 amino acids. CDR1 is MDHEN and CDR2 is SYDVKM in the germline V gene. Here the CDR3 reads CASSPRGWEQYF. CDR3 DNA: TGTGCCAGCAGCCCTAGAGGTTGGGAGCAGTACTTC.

The chain carries TRBV7-9 and TRBJ1-5; 8 bases fit TRBD1. The V gene end was trimmed by 1 base and the J gene end by 4 bases; junction bases not matched to a gene: 9. Germline V gene sequence: CDR1 SEHNR, CDR2 FQNEAQ (reference sequence). This CDR3 spans 17 amino acids. CDR3 bases: TGTGCCAGCAGCTTAGTATCCGGGACAGGTTATAATCAGCCCCAGCATTTT. Its protein product is CASSLVSGTGYNQPQHF.

The chain carries TRBV19 and TRBJ2-1, with D possibly matching TRBD1 (6 bases). Germline loops: CDR1 LNHDA, CDR2 SQIVND (reference sequence). Trimming left V 4 bases short and J 5 bases short, with 12 bases between. The CDR3 has 14 amino acids. The chain's CDR3 is CASSSRGWDNEQFF. CDR3 coding DNA: TGTGCCAGTAGTAGCAGGGGCTGGGACAATGAGCAGTTCTTC.

The chain employs TRBV2 and TRBJ2-1; D unresolved. Trimming shortened V by 6 bases and J by 3 bases, and 6 bases separated the two germline ends. The CDR3 is 12 residues long. Per the germline V gene, CDR1 is SNHLY and CDR2 is FYNNEI. In DNA form, the CDR3 reads TGTGCCAGCAGACCCGACTACAATGAGCAGTTCTTC. This gives the protein CASRPDYNEQFF.

V usage is TRBV2 and J usage is TRBJ1-2; perhaps TRBD1 as D (5 bases). Germline V gives CDR1 SNHLY, CDR2 FYNNEI. V was trimmed by 3 bases and J by 4 bases, leaving 15 bases between them. The CDR3 runs to 15 residues. The CDR3 region is CASSESRGTVYGYTF. The CDR3, as DNA: TGTGCCAGCAGTGAGTCGAGGGGCACGGTCTATGGCTACACCTTC. Full variable domain (remainder filled in from reference TRBV2 and TRBJ1-2): EPEVTQTPSHQVTQMGQEVILRCVPISNHLYFYWYRQILGQKVEFLVSFYNNEISEKSEIFDDQFSVERPDGSNFTLKIRSTKLEDSAMYFCASSESRGTVYGYTFGSGTRLTVV.

This clone showed up just a few times. The rearrangement links TRBV6-4 to TRBJ1-5; D is undetermined. The CDR3 sequence is 14 residues long. CDR1 and CDR2 from the germline V gene are MRHNA and SNTAGT. V was cut by 0 bases and J by 6 bases, with 9 bases left in between. CDR3 amino acids: CASSDSVGGQPQHF. The DNA of the CDR3 is TGTGCCAGCAGTGACTCCGTGGGCGGTCAGCCCCAGCATTTT.

This clone is a singleton in its sample. The chain couples TRBV3-1 (or the pseudogene TRBV3-2) to TRBJ1-2; D is undetermined. Deletions cut 4 bases from V and 2 bases from J, with 5 bases between. Germline V lookup: CDR1 LGHDT, CDR2 YNNKEL (reference sequence). CDR3 length: 12 residues. The chain's CDR3 is CASSRMNYGYTF. In DNA form, the CDR3 reads TGTGCCAGCAGCCGTATGAACTATGGCTACACCTTC.

CDR3 protein: CSVDTGATSTDTQYF. DNA of the CDR3: TGCAGCGTCGACACCGGGGCCACAAGCACAGATACGCAGTATTTT. The chain couples TRBV29-1 to TRBJ2-3; D could derive from TRBD1 or TRBD2 (5 bases each). The CDR3 is made up of 15 amino acids. The V end lost 6 bases, the J end lost 0 bases, and 16 bases lay between the germline ends. Germline V gives CDR1 SQVTM, CDR2 ANQGSEA.

The chain carries TRBV7-8 and TRBJ1-2; unclear D gene. Germline V gene data show CDR1 as SGHVS and CDR2 as FQNEAQ. V was clipped by 1 base and J by 8 bases, with 14 bases between them. The CDR3 is made up of 14 amino acids. The CDR3: CASSLVVTTEGYTF. The CDR3 nucleotides are TGTGCCAGCAGCTTAGTAGTGACAACAGAAGGCTACACCTTC.

As for this clone: Other DNA sequences in this specimen translate into the identical CDR3. This chain links TRBV27 with TRBJ1-2; maybe TRBD1 (5 bases). The V and J ends lost 5 bases and 2 bases respectively, with 12 bases between them. The CDR3 sequence is 14 residues long. CDR1 is MNHEY and CDR2 is SMNVEV in the germline V gene (reference sequence). In nucleotides, the CDR3 is TGTGCCAGCAGTACGCAATCAGGGAACTATGGCTACACCTTC. This translates into CASSTQSGNYGYTF.

This chain joins TRBV19 and TRBJ2-5; no definite D call. The CDR3 length is 15 residues. The V end lost 3 bases, the J end lost 2 bases, and 13 bases lay between the germline ends. Germline V CDR1 and CDR2: LNHDA, SQIVND (reference sequence). The CDR3 DNA is TGTGCCAGTAGTATGTGGACCGGAGAACAAGAGACCCAGTACTTC. This sequence encodes CASSMWTGEQETQYF.

Written as DNA, the CDR3 is TGTGCCAGCAGTTTGACGCGCAGAGAAGCTTTCTTT. Amino acid sequence: CASSLTRREAFF. The rearrangement uses TRBV12-3 or TRBV12-4 and TRBJ1-1; D is undetermined. This CDR3 spans 12 amino acids. Trimming stripped 3 bases from V and 8 bases from J, with 10 bases between.

The chain employs TRBV9 and TRBJ1-6; 8 bases fit TRBD1. The CDR3 sequence is 15 residues long. CDR1 and CDR2 from the germline V gene are SGDLS and YYNGEE. The junction had 7 bases not matched to a gene; V was cut back by 5 bases and J by 6 bases. CDR3 in amino acids: CASSDNGQGNSPLHF. DNA for the CDR3: TGTGCCAGCAGTGACAACGGACAGGGTAATTCACCCCTCCACTTT.

On this clone: Relative to the germline gene, one junction end is altered; a read error may explain this. This chain uses TRBV25-1 with TRBJ1-2, with D perhaps TRBD1 (6 bases). Germline V gene data show CDR1 as MGHDK and CDR2 as SYGVNS. The CDR3 is 11 amino acids. CDR3 nucleotide sequence: TGTGTCAGCTCCGGGGGGCATGGCTACACCTTC. Protein product: CVSSGGHGYTF.

In nucleotides, the CDR3 is TGTGCCAGTAGTATAGTTGCTCATAGCAATCAGCCCCAGCATTTT. Amino acids: CASSIVAHSNQPQHF. V usage is TRBV19 and J usage is TRBJ1-5; no firm D call. CDR3 length equals 15 residues. Germline V gives CDR1 LNHDA, CDR2 SQIVND (reference sequence). Trimming stripped 1 base from V and 0 bases from J, with 7 bases between.

V and J are TRBV9 and TRBJ2-7; 9 positions agree with TRBD1. Trimming at V came to 2 bases and at J to 3 bases, leaving 9 bases not matched to a gene. CDR1 is SGDLS, CDR2 YYNGEE, per germline. The CDR3 is 16 amino acids. The CDR3 region has the DNA TGTGCCAGCAGCGTGACCCCTGGACAGGGGAACTACGAGCAGTACTTC. Translation: CASSVTPGQGNYEQYF.

The genes are TRBV30 and TRBJ2-3; 8 bases line up with TRBD2. The CDR3 runs to 15 residues. The J segment lost 0 bases and the V segment lost 3 bases, leaving 5 bases of the junction unmatched. Germline loops: CDR1 GTSNPN, CDR2 SVGIG (reference sequence). The chain's CDR3 is CAWRKASGSTDTQYF. DNA of the CDR3: TGTGCCTGGAGAAAGGCTAGCGGGAGCACAGATACGCAGTATTTT.

The chain employs TRBV6-5 and TRBJ2-1; 10 bases are a match to TRBD2. Germline V lookup: CDR1 MNHEY, CDR2 SVGAGI. V lost 7 bases, J lost 7 bases, and 10 bases stayed unmatched. The CDR3 length is 15 residues. The CDR3 region is CASTNGASGRNEQFF. The DNA of the CDR3 is TGTGCCAGCACTAACGGGGCTAGCGGGAGAAATGAGCAGTTCTTC.

The J gene is TRBJ1-1, the V gene TRBV30; TRBD1 matches 9 bases. The CDR3 is 14 residues long. Germline trimming cut 3 bases from V and 1 base from J; bases unmatched to any gene: 3. Germline CDR1 reads GTSNPN; CDR2 reads SVGIG (reference sequence). The CDR3 loop is CAWSTGGGNTEAFF. The DNA of the CDR3 is TGTGCCTGGAGCACAGGGGGCGGGAACACTGAAGCTTTCTTT.

The V gene is TRBV6-2 or TRBV6-3, the J gene TRBJ1-4, with 10 bases identical to TRBD1. Germline loops: CDR1 MNHEY, CDR2 SVGEGT. This CDR3 is 15 amino acids long. V gave up 5 bases and J gave up 2 bases; unmatched junction bases: 2. CDR3 sequence (DNA): TGTGCCAGCAGTAGACAGGGGGCGACTAATGAAAAACTGTTTTTT. Its translation is CASSRQGATNEKLFF.